Below, one TCR beta chain is given with its context. This entry comes from a study of T cells in Graves' hyperthyroidism and ophthalmopathy. Germline CDR1 and CDR2: DFQATT and SNEGSKA (reference sequence). The CDR3 runs 15 residues. V lost 0 bases and J lost 5; bases outside the gene matches: 5. Researchers took RNA transcripts and amplified the TCR beta CDR3 regions from them. The HTBI primer set drove a first-round RT-PCR of the TCR CDR3. MiXCR, run by TCRdb on the multiplex PCR reads, gives a single entry per CDR3 protein. The sample has about 300,000 distinct CDR3 sequences, roughly a fifth seen once.

The rearrangement joins TRBV20-1 to TRBJ2-3; 10 bases agree with TRBD1. The sequencing input was blood. The receptor was isolated from a man aged 50 to 60 with Graves' ophthalmopathy. The CDR3 coding sequence is TGCAGTGCTAGAGATGCGGGACAGGGGTTAGATACGCAGTATTTT. Its protein is CSARDAGQGLDTQYF.